Following are 25 T cell receptor beta chains from one sample sequenced in a study of shared clonotypes between healthy human individuals. Sequencing used immunoSEQ multiplex PCR; TCRdb keeps in-frame clones, though not all of them. The sample has over 2 million clones; 85% to 95% are singletons. Naive CD8 cells, CD45RO-negative and positively selected for CCR7, excluded terminally differentiated effector memory CD45RA+ cells. The sequencing input was naive CD8+ T cells sorted from blood. Source of these receptors: a man aged 18 to 29 in good health.

The CDR3 DNA reads TGCGCCAGCAGTGAGTCGGGAGAGGCCGGGGAGCTGTTTTTT. Amino acids: CASSESGEAGELFF. The rearrangement links TRBV10-1 to TRBJ2-2; weak D call: TRBD2 (5 bases). The ends were cut back, 0 bases at V and 6 bases at J, with 8 bases in the middle. The CDR3 covers 14 residues. CDR1 and CDR2 from the germline V gene are WNHNN and SYGVQD (reference sequence).

The rearrangement joins TRBV7-6 to TRBJ1-2, with unresolved D. Trimming pared 1 base from V and 2 bases from J, leaving 11 bases between. The germline V gene has CDR1 SGHVS and CDR2 FNYEAQ. The CDR3 contains 15 residues. CDR3 coding DNA: TGTGCCAGCAGCTTAGAAATGGGAACCAACTATGGCTACACCTTC. Amino acid sequence: CASSLEMGTNYGYTF.

The chain links TRBV6-1 to TRBJ2-7; tentatively, D is TRBD2 (6 bases). Germline V gene sequence: CDR1 MNHNS, CDR2 SASEGT. The V and J ends lost 1 base and 0 bases respectively, with 10 bases between them. The CDR3 totals 15 residues. CDR3 region: CASSEGDSSSYEQYF. The CDR3 DNA is TGTGCCAGCAGTGAAGGGGACTCTAGCTCCTACGAGCAGTACTTC.

CDR3 DNA: TGTGCCAGCAGCGTAGAGTACGCCCCCTACGAGCAGTACTTC. It specifies CASSVEYAPYEQYF. J is TRBJ2-7 and V is TRBV9, with D hard to call. This CDR3 is 14 amino acids long. V was clipped by 0 bases and J by 2 bases, with 9 bases between them. Germline-derived CDR1 and CDR2 are SGDLS and YYNGEE.

Only one count was recorded for this clone. The V and J genes are TRBV9 and TRBJ2-7, with D uncertain. CDR1 is SGDLS and CDR2 is YYNGEE in the germline V gene. There are 14 residues in the CDR3. V was cut by 4 bases and J by 0 bases, with 11 bases left in between. Written as DNA, the CDR3 is TGTGCCAGCAGCTTCTCCCCCAGCTCCTACGAGCAGTACTTC. Its protein is CASSFSPSSYEQYF.

The chain carries TRBV11-2 and TRBJ2-3, with D perhaps TRBD2 (6 bases). The CDR3 spans 15 residues. Germline values: CDR1 SGHAT, CDR2 FQNNGV. Deletions cut 2 bases from V and 6 bases from J, with 15 bases between. CDR3 nucleotides: TGTGCCAGCAGCTTACAGGGACTCCTAGACGATACGCAGTATTTT. This encodes CASSLQGLLDDTQYF.

The chain employs TRBV6-6 and TRBJ1-1; a weak D match, TRBD1 (6 bases). The CDR3 is made up of 15 amino acids. Looked up from germline, CDR1 is MNHNY and CDR2 is SVGAGI (reference sequence). The V gene lost 5 bases and the J gene lost 5 bases, with 18 bases spanning the gap. The CDR3 protein is CASSQIYTGRTEAFF. The CDR3 bases are TGTGCCAGCAGTCAGATATATACAGGGCGAACTGAAGCTTTCTTT.

The chain has TRBV27 and TRBJ2-3; unclear D gene. The ends were cut back, 5 bases at V and 2 bases at J, with 11 bases in the middle. Germline V gene sequence: CDR1 MNHEY, CDR2 SMNVEV (reference sequence). There are 14 residues in the CDR3. CDR3 sequence: CASSGGPDTDTQYF. The CDR3 bases are TGTGCCAGCAGTGGTGGGCCTGACACAGATACGCAGTATTTT.

The rearrangement joins TRBV2 to TRBJ1-1; weak D call: TRBD1 (5 bases). Trimming took 7 bases from V and 0 from J, leaving 18 bases between them. The CDR3 totals 16 residues. Germline V gene lookup returns CDR1 SNHLY and CDR2 FYNNEI. CDR3 loop: CASTGGTLGVNTEAFF. In DNA form, the CDR3 reads TGTGCCAGCACCGGGGGGACGTTGGGCGTGAACACTGAAGCTTTCTTT.

As regards this clone: The identical CDR3 is also encoded by other nucleotide sequences in the sample. This chain connects TRBV6-5 to TRBJ2-5; weak D call: TRBD2 (7 bases). From germline, CDR1 is MNHEY and CDR2 SVGAGI. Trimming took 2 bases from V and 2 from J, leaving 12 bases between them. The CDR3 covers 15 residues. As DNA, the CDR3 is TGTGCCAGCAGTTACCGGGGGGCTACACAAGAGACCCAGTACTTC. Amino acids: CASSYRGATQETQYF.

This chain links TRBV5-4 with TRBJ2-1, with unresolved D. The germline V gene encodes CDR1 SGHNT and CDR2 YYREEE (reference sequence). This CDR3 region has 12 residues. The V and J ends lost 0 bases and 8 bases respectively, with 6 bases between them. DNA for the CDR3: TGTGCCAGCAGCTTGGATGACCATGAGCAGTTCTTC. Protein: CASSLDDHEQFF.

For this clone: The missing conserved phenylalanine or tryptophan at the end of this CDR3 makes a read error likely. This chain links TRBV30 with TRBJ1-6; D is uncertain. Trimming removed 0 bases at V and 14 bases at J, with 14 bases between. This CDR3 is 13 amino acids long. Germline loops: CDR1 GTSNPN, CDR2 SVGIG (reference sequence). The CDR3 loop reads CAWSVEFGDTLHL. The CDR3 DNA sequence: TGTGCCTGGAGTGTAGAATTTGGGGATACCCTCCACCTT.

This clone has only one observation. The chain couples TRBV28 to TRBJ1-2; 8 nucleotides match TRBD1. Trimming cost V 5 bases and J 6 bases; bases outside gene matches: 2. The CDR3 is made up of 12 amino acids. Germline values: CDR1 MDHEN, CDR2 SYDVKM. The CDR3 here is CASSPTGDGYTF. DNA of the CDR3: TGTGCCAGCAGTCCGACAGGGGATGGCTACACCTTC.

With respect to this clone: At the DNA level, this CDR3 is encoded by other sequences in the same sample as well. The chain carries TRBV5-1 and TRBJ2-3, with D unclear. V shed 4 bases and J shed 0 bases, with 6 bases lying between them. This CDR3 contains 13 residues. From germline, CDR1 is SGHRS and CDR2 YFSETQ. CDR3 amino acids: CASSLTSTDTQYF. CDR3 bases: TGCGCCAGCAGCCTCACCAGCACAGATACGCAGTATTTT. Variable domain in full (rest from reference TRBV5-1 and TRBJ2-3): KAGVTQTPRYLIKTRGQQVTLSCSPISGHRSVSWYQQTPGQGLQFLFEYFSETQRNKGNFPGRFSGRQFSNSRSEMNVSTLELGDSALYLCASSLTSTDTQYFGPGTRLTVL.

The chain employs TRBV27 and TRBJ1-2; D might be TRBD1 (6 bases). Trimming took 4 bases from V and 9 from J, leaving 15 bases between them. The CDR3 is made up of 13 amino acids. Germline V gene sequence: CDR1 MNHEY, CDR2 SMNVEV (reference sequence). CDR3 coding DNA: TGTGCCAGCAGTTGGGGGCTTTGGGGTAGCTACACCTTC. Protein product: CASSWGLWGSYTF.

The J gene is TRBJ2-7, the V gene TRBV28; 8 bases agree with TRBD1. There are 12 residues in the CDR3. The junction had 2 bases not matched to a gene; V was cut back by 8 bases and J by 2 bases. Germline lookup yields CDR1 MDHEN and CDR2 SYDVKM. Here the CDR3 DNA reads TGTGCCAGCGGACAGGGCGCCTACGAGCAGTACTTC. This gives the protein CASGQGAYEQYF.

This chain uses TRBV10-3 with TRBJ2-2; 10 positions agree with TRBD1. This CDR3 has 17 residues. Germline V gene lookup returns CDR1 ENHRY and CDR2 SYGVKD. J was trimmed by 5 bases and V by 2 bases; bases with no gene match: 8. CDR3 DNA: TGTGCCATCAGTGAGCCCCTGGACAGGGGGGATACCGGGGAGCTGTTTTTT. Translation: CAISEPLDRGDTGELFF.

Regarding this clone: The same CDR3 also results from other DNA sequences found in this sample. The chain recombines TRBV19 with TRBJ2-7; D is uncertain. There are 13 residues in the CDR3. CDR1 is LNHDA and CDR2 is SQIVND in the germline V gene (reference sequence). V lost 1 base and J lost 0, with 4 bases in between. The CDR3 bases are TGTGCCAGTAGTATAGGATACTCCTACGAGCAGTACTTC. As protein: CASSIGYSYEQYF.

The V and J genes are TRBV7-6 and TRBJ1-3; unclear D gene. The length of the CDR3 is 12 residues. Germline loops: CDR1 SGHVS, CDR2 FNYEAQ. V was shortened by 5 bases and J by 7 bases, with 9 bases between the two germline ends. The CDR3 region is CASSRTPNTIYF. CDR3 nucleotide sequence: TGTGCCAGCAGCCGGACCCCGAACACCATATATTTT.

The chain carries TRBV27 and TRBJ2-7; 7 bases line up with TRBD1. This CDR3 region has 13 residues. Germline V CDR1 and CDR2: MNHEY, SMNVEV (reference sequence). Trimming removed 7 bases from V and 6 bases from J; junction bases left unmatched: 9. In DNA, the CDR3 is TGTGCCAGCAAGACGACAGGGTTCGGCGAGCAGTACTTC. It specifies CASKTTGFGEQYF.

This chain joins TRBV27 and TRBJ1-2, with unresolved D. V shed 5 bases and J shed 4 bases, with 11 bases lying between them. Germline V gene data show CDR1 as MNHEY and CDR2 as SMNVEV (reference sequence). The CDR3 extends over 13 amino acids. The CDR3 protein is CASSPLGIYGYTF. As DNA, the CDR3 is TGTGCCAGCAGTCCCTTGGGTATCTATGGCTACACCTTC.

V and J are TRBV4-1 and TRBJ2-1; TRBD1 is a possible D gene (6 bases). Trimming removed 2 bases at V and 4 bases at J, with 12 bases between. This CDR3 has 15 amino acids. Germline V gene data show CDR1 as MGHRA and CDR2 as YSYEKL. This CDR3 reads CASSQRVGQYNEQFF. CDR3 nucleotide sequence: TGCGCCAGCAGCCAAAGGGTCGGACAGTACAATGAGCAGTTCTTC.

V and J are TRBV5-6 and TRBJ2-7; D remains unclear. CDR1 SGHDT and CDR2 YYEEEE come from the germline V gene. This CDR3 region has 13 residues. Trimming stripped 4 bases from V and 6 bases from J, with 14 bases between. The CDR3 region has the DNA TGTGCCAGCAGCACGGGTTCGAGAATCGAGCAGTACTTC. It encodes CASSTGSRIEQYF.

The DNA of the CDR3 is TGTGCCAGCTCACCACCGCCGGGGGCGCCTTTGGGAGGGGAGCTGTTTTTT. Translation: CASSPPPGAPLGGELFF. This chain connects TRBV18 to TRBJ2-2; D possibly uses TRBD1 or TRBD2 (6 bases each). This CDR3 comprises 17 residues. Per the germline V gene, CDR1 is KGHSH and CDR2 is LQKENI. V was shortened by 0 bases and J by 8 bases, with 19 bases between the two germline ends.

The chain recombines TRBV13 with TRBJ2-7, with TRBD2 identical over 10 bases. V lost 0 bases to trimming and J lost 2 bases; unmatched junction nucleotides: 4. Germline assignment: CDR1 PRHDT and CDR2 FYEKMQ (reference sequence). This CDR3 region has 16 residues. CDR3 DNA sequence: TGTGCCAGCAGCTTAGGGCTAGCGGGGGCGACCTACGAGCAGTACTTC. It yields the protein CASSLGLAGATYEQYF.